This T cell receptor beta chain originates from a study of cytomegalovirus exposure and HLA in healthy donors. Study observations and caveats: Rare sequences made up most TCRs, while some public TCRs were found in many donors. Sequencing likely generated an artifact that appeared as a cluster of highly shared sequence variants. Rates of TCR association differed by HLA locus in a later analysis, with DRB1 highest and HLA-C lowest.

Everyone who donated was a healthy bone marrow donor. The V gene's germline CDR1 is MGHRA and CDR2 YSYEKL. This CDR3 region has 14 residues. V was cut by 5 bases and J by 1 base, with 11 bases left in between. PCR involved 60 Vbeta and 13 Jbeta primers. TCRdb's copy holds only in-frame clones and misses some; the assay was immunoSEQ multiplex PCR. The table includes hundreds of thousands of clones, 76% detected once. As regards this clone: Its antigen remains unknown.

Source material: PBMCs. This sequence joins TRBV4-1 and TRBJ2-5; D possibly corresponds to TRBD1 (6 bases). This TCR derives from a young man in good health and CMV-seronegative. CDR3 loop: CASSKGQLQETQYF. The CDR3 DNA is TGCGCCAGCAGCAAAGGACAGCTCCAAGAGACCCAGTACTTC.